This T cell receptor beta chain was captured in a study of tumor and adjacent non-tumor tissue in lung cancer. Study details: The cohort had under 15 adenocarcinoma, a couple of squamous cell and 1 small cell patients.

Per germline, CDR1 MDHEN and CDR2 SYDVKM. CDR3 length: 17 amino acids. TCRbeta libraries were built with three rounds of nested PCR, modified from ARM-PCR. In TCRdb, the multiplex PCR reads were re-called with MiXCR into one record per CDR3 protein. The sample has 110,000 or so distinct CDR3 sequences, approximately 82% seen once; the top ten hold 37%. Of note for this clonotype: The final CDR3 position lacks the conserved phenylalanine or tryptophan, pointing to a likely read error.

RNA was extracted from bulk tissue without any cell sorting. The sample consisted of lung tumor tissue. The chain joins TRBV28 to TRBJ2-7, with TRBD2 as a possible D gene (6 bases). The receptor was isolated from a woman aged 60-70 years with non-small cell lung cancer. The CDR3 region has the DNA TGTGCTAGCAGTTTACGGCAGGGTGAGGGAGGAGTCGACGAGCAGTACATC. It encodes CASSLRQGEGGVDEQYI.